There are a few counts of the clone carrying this T cell receptor (beta chain). This sample was taken from a study of T cells in Graves' hyperthyroidism and ophthalmopathy. Per germline, CDR1 PRHDT and CDR2 FYEKMQ (reference sequence). V was pared by 5 bases and J by 2 bases, with 5 bases of the junction left unmatched. CDR3 size: 16 residues. RNA transcripts were the template for amplifying TCR beta CDR3 regions. RT-PCR in the first round (using the HTBI primer set) targeted the TCR CDR3. Each CDR3 protein gets one entry after TCRdb re-called the multiplex PCR reads with MiXCR. The table includes over 350,000 distinct CDR3 sequences, around 20% detected once.

Input material: blood. V gene TRBV13 combines with J gene TRBJ2-7; 14 bases fit TRBD2. The sequence was collected from a man between 18 and 35 years old with Graves' ophthalmopathy. CDR3 region: CASSPRTSGGTYEQYF. In nucleotides, the CDR3 is TGTGCCAGCAGCCCCCGGACTAGCGGGGGGACCTACGAGCAGTACTTC.